A single sample is the source of the 22 T cell receptor beta chains below, sequenced in a study of T cell responses to AZD1222 COVID-19 vaccine. The table came from immunoSEQ multiplex PCR; TCRdb's copy has only in-frame clones and leaves some out. The sample has 160,000 or so clones; more than 70% are singletons. The sample consisted of peripheral blood, taken on day 0 of AZD1222 vaccination. Source of these receptors: an adult in good health.

This rearrangement joins TRBV7-2 to TRBJ2-7; 11 nucleotides agree with TRBD1. Germline assignment: CDR1 SGHTA and CDR2 FQGNSA. The CDR3 loop spans 16 amino acids. J was trimmed by 3 bases and V by 4 bases; bases with no gene match: 8. CDR3 region: CASSSGDRGMVYEQYF. DNA of the CDR3: TGTGCCAGCAGCTCAGGGGACAGGGGGATGGTCTACGAGCAGTACTTC. The variable domain in full, with the rest retrieved from reference TRBV7-2 and TRBJ2-7, is GAGVSQSPSNKVTEKGKDVELRCDPISGHTALYWYRQSLGQGLEFLIYFQGNSAPDKSGLPSDRFSAERTGGSVSTLTIQRTQQEDSAVYLCASSSGDRGMVYEQYFGPGTRLTVT.

The J gene is TRBJ1-5, the V gene TRBV19, with 9 bases identical to TRBD1. CDR1 LNHDA and CDR2 SQIVND come from the germline V gene (reference sequence). V gave up 2 bases and J gave up 3 bases; unmatched junction bases: 5. CDR3 length: 16 residues. The CDR3 region has the DNA TGTGCCAGTAGTATAACGGGACAGGGTATCAATCAGCCCCAGCATTTT. Protein: CASSITGQGINQPQHF.

The gene calls are TRBV2 and TRBJ2-1; no firm D call. This CDR3 has 15 amino acids. V lost 6 bases to trimming and J lost 0 bases, with 12 bases between them. Germline-derived CDR1 and CDR2 are SNHLY and FYNNEI. CDR3 coding DNA: TGTGCCAGCAGGGATACGTGGAGCTCCTACAATGAGCAGTTCTTC. This translates into CASRDTWSSYNEQFF.

The V and J genes are TRBV19 and TRBJ1-5; no reliable D call. Per the germline V gene, CDR1 is LNHDA and CDR2 is SQIVND (reference sequence). The CDR3 is 16 residues long. V was cut by 3 bases and J by 1 base, with 13 bases left in between. Here the CDR3 DNA reads TGTGCCAGTAGTATCGCGCCCGTGCGGAGCAATCAGCCCCAGCATTTT. This translates into CASSIAPVRSNQPQHF.

CDR3 in DNA: TGTGCCAGCAGCCAAGATAGGGGGATGAACACTGAAGCTTTCTTT. Protein: CASSQDRGMNTEAFF. The V call is TRBV14, the J call TRBJ1-1; TRBD1 is a possible D gene (6 bases). CDR3 size: 15 residues. V was cut by 0 bases and J by 0 bases, with 8 bases left in between. The germline V gene encodes CDR1 SGHDN and CDR2 FVKESK.

The rearrangement links TRBV14 to TRBJ2-5, with 8 bases identical to TRBD1. Looked up from germline, CDR1 is SGHDN and CDR2 is FVKESK. The CDR3 totals 15 residues. Trimming cost V 4 bases and J 5 bases; bases outside gene matches: 9. The CDR3 sequence: CASSRDSGGRETQYF. The DNA for the CDR3 is TGTGCCAGCAGCCGTGACTCAGGGGGCAGGGAGACCCAGTACTTC.

The chain has TRBV28 and TRBJ1-1; perhaps TRBD1 as D (6 bases). Per germline, CDR1 MDHEN and CDR2 SYDVKM. The CDR3 runs 16 residues. The V end was cut by 6 bases, the J end by 1 base, with 18 bases between. As DNA, the CDR3 is TGTGCCAGCAGCCCACGTGGCAGGGGCTCGAACACTGAAGCTTTCTTT. It is translated as CASSPRGRGSNTEAFF.

V gene TRBV2 combines with J gene TRBJ2-3; a weak D match, TRBD2 (5 bases). From germline, CDR1 is SNHLY and CDR2 FYNNEI. The CDR3 totals 16 residues. V dropped 4 bases and J dropped 7 bases, with 21 bases sitting between them. As DNA, the CDR3 is TGTGCCAGCAGTGCTAACCTAGGGAGCAGATCACATACGCAGTATTTT. This gives the protein CASSANLGSRSHTQYF.

The CDR3 DNA reads TGTGCCAGTAGTATAGAGCGGGGGAGGACTGAAGCTTTCTTT. It codes for CASSIERGRTEAFF. The chain uses TRBV19 and TRBJ1-1; a possible D gene is TRBD1 (5 bases). V was trimmed by 0 bases and J by 5 bases, leaving 10 bases between them. There are 14 residues in the CDR3. CDR1 and CDR2 (germline): LNHDA, SQIVND (reference sequence).

Of note for this clone: Other nucleotide sequences in the sample specify the same CDR3. J is TRBJ2-7 and V is TRBV12-3 or TRBV12-4; perhaps TRBD2 as D (6 bases). The length of the CDR3 is 13 residues. V was shortened by 4 bases and J by 0 bases, with 7 bases between the two germline ends. CDR3 coding DNA: TGTGCCAGCAGTTCGGGGGACTCCTACGAGCAGTACTTC. Translating it yields CASSSGDSYEQYF.

This rearrangement joins TRBV11-1 to TRBJ1-3; 8 bases are shared with TRBD1. Germline V lookup: CDR1 SGHAT, CDR2 FQDESV (reference sequence). CDR3 length: 15 residues. J was trimmed by 3 bases and V by 5 bases; bases with no gene match: 6. CDR3 protein: CASSDGQGYGNTIYF. The CDR3 coding sequence is TGTGCCAGCAGCGACGGACAGGGATATGGAAACACCATATATTTT.

This rearrangement joins TRBV11-3 to TRBJ1-5; the D is unclear. This CDR3 has 11 residues. Germline V CDR1 and CDR2: SGHNT, YENEEA. V was pared by 1 base and J by 7 bases, with 2 bases between. CDR3 residues: CASSLGQPQHF. In DNA, the CDR3 is TGTGCCAGCAGCTTAGGACAGCCCCAGCATTTT.

V and J are TRBV19 and TRBJ1-5, with 10 bases that match TRBD1. Per the germline V gene, CDR1 is LNHDA and CDR2 is SQIVND (reference sequence). The CDR3 is 16 amino acids. V was clipped by 3 bases and J by 4 bases; unmatched bases: 6. The CDR3 DNA follows: TGTGCCAGTAGTATGTCAGGGGACAGGGGAAATCAGCCCCAGCATTTT. Its protein is CASSMSGDRGNQPQHF.

V is TRBV15 and J is TRBJ2-3; 10 bases match TRBD2. The CDR3 has 17 amino acids. The V segment lost 0 bases and the J segment 5 bases; nucleotides outside the gene matches: 8. Germline-derived CDR1 and CDR2 are LNHNV and YYDKDF (reference sequence). CDR3 sequence: CATSRDFSGGAGDTQYF. The CDR3 coding sequence is TGTGCCACCAGCAGAGATTTCAGCGGGGGGGCAGGAGATACGCAGTATTTT.

The chain links TRBV6-5 to TRBJ1-1, with TRBD1 matching 9 bases. CDR3 length equals 14 residues. With 5 bases clipped from V and 5 bases from J, the junction kept 6 bases outside the gene matches. Germline V CDR1 and CDR2: MNHEY, SVGAGI. Written as DNA, the CDR3 is TGTGCCAGCAGTCTACAGGGGGCTTGGACTGAAGCTTTCTTT. Translated, it gives CASSLQGAWTEAFF.

The chain employs TRBV28 and TRBJ1-5; unclear D gene. This CDR3 is 12 amino acids long. Trimming cost V 4 bases and J 9 bases, with 10 bases left between them. The V gene's germline CDR1 is MDHEN and CDR2 SYDVKM. The CDR3 sequence: CASSSQVGPQHF. The CDR3 nucleotides are TGTGCCAGCAGTTCGCAGGTTGGGCCCCAGCATTTT.

The chain uses TRBV19 and TRBJ1-1; D is possibly TRBD1 (6 bases). The CDR3 is made up of 14 amino acids. CDR1 is LNHDA and CDR2 is SQIVND in the germline V gene (reference sequence). V was trimmed by 7 bases and J by 2 bases, leaving 14 bases between them. Here the CDR3 reads CASTPGQGNTEAFF. DNA of the CDR3: TGTGCCAGTACCCCGGGACAAGGAAACACTGAAGCTTTCTTT.

J is TRBJ1-1 and V is TRBV19, with D perhaps matching TRBD1 (5 bases). From germline, CDR1 is LNHDA and CDR2 SQIVND (reference sequence). The CDR3 covers 14 residues. Trimming removed 3 bases from V and 8 bases from J, with 16 bases in between. Here the CDR3 DNA reads TGTGCCAGTAGTATGCCGGGGGTGGGGACCGAAGCTTTCTTT. Its translation: CASSMPGVGTEAFF.

The V call is TRBV27, the J call TRBJ1-1; TRBD1 agrees at 7 bases. The junction had 3 bases not matched to a gene; V was cut back by 2 bases and J by 3 bases. The CDR3 runs to 14 residues. Germline CDR1 reads MNHEY; CDR2 reads SMNVEV (reference sequence). The CDR3 reads CASSLTGVDTEAFF. CDR3 nucleotides: TGTGCCAGCAGTTTAACAGGGGTAGACACTGAAGCTTTCTTT.

The rearrangement links TRBV7-9 to TRBJ2-7; D gene unclear. V lost 7 bases and J lost 1, with 5 bases in between. This CDR3 has 11 amino acids. The V gene's germline CDR1 is SEHNR and CDR2 FQNEAQ (reference sequence). In DNA form, the CDR3 reads TGTGCCAGCAAGGGTTCCTACGAGCAGTACTTC. It yields the protein CASKGSYEQYF.

The chain joins TRBV4-2 to TRBJ1-2; perhaps TRBD1 as D (6 bases). Germline assignment: CDR1 LGHNA and CDR2 YNFKEQ. CDR3 length: 16 residues. Trimming removed 2 bases at V and 6 bases at J, with 19 bases between. CDR3 DNA sequence: TGTGCCAGCAGCCAAAACCCCGGGGGGCGACTAGATGGCTACACCTTC. Protein: CASSQNPGGRLDGYTF.

V usage is TRBV6-5 and J usage is TRBJ2-2, with a weak D call TRBD1 (6 bases). Trimming cost V 1 base and J 4 bases, with 10 bases left between them. Germline-derived CDR1 and CDR2 are MNHEY and SVGAGI. The CDR3 contains 15 residues. Here the CDR3 DNA reads TGTGCCAGCAGTTACTTTAAAGGGGGCACCGGGGAGCTGTTTTTT. Residues: CASSYFKGGTGELFF.